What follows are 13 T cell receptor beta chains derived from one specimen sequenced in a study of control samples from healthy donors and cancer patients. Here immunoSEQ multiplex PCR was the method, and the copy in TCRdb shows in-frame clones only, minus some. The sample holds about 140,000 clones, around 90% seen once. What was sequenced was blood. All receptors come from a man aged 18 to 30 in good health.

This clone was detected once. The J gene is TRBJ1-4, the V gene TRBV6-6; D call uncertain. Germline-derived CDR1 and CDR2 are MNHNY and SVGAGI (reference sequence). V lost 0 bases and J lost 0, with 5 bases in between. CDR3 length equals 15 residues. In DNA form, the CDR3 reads TGTGCCAGCAGTTACTCGGACTCAACTAATGAAAAACTGTTTTTT. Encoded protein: CASSYSDSTNEKLFF.

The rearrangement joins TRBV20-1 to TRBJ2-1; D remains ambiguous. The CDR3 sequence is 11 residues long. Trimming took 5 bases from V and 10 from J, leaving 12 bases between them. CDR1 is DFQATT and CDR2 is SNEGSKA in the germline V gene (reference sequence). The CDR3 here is CSARGWAEQFF. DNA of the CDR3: TGCAGTGCTCGCGGATGGGCAGAGCAGTTCTTC.

For the CDR3, the DNA is TGTGCCAGCTCACTGCAGGGGGCAGAGGAAAAACTGTTTTTT. Encoded protein: CASSLQGAEEKLFF. The chain uses TRBV18 and TRBJ1-4; 8 nucleotides agree with TRBD1. The V gene end was trimmed by 4 bases and the J gene end by 8 bases; junction bases not matched to a gene: 6. This CDR3 is 14 amino acids long. Germline lookup yields CDR1 KGHSH and CDR2 LQKENI.

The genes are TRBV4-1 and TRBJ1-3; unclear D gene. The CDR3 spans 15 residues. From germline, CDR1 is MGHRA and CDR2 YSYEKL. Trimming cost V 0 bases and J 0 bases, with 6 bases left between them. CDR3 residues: CASSQDPNSGNTIYF. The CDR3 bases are TGCGCCAGCAGCCAAGATCCAAACTCTGGAAACACCATATATTTT.

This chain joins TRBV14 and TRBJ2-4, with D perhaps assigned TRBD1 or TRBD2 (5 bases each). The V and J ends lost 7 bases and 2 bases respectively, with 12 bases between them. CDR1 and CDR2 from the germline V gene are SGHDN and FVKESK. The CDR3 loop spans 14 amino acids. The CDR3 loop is CASTHGDPKNIQYF. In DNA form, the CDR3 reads TGTGCCAGCACCCATGGGGACCCCAAAAACATTCAGTACTTC.

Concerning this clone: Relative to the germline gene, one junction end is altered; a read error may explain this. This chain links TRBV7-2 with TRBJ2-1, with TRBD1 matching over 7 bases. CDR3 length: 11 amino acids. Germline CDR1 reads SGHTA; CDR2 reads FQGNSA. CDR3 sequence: CASTLQGKGFF. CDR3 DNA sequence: TGTGCCAGCACCTTACAGGGGAAGGGGTTCTTC.

The CDR3 region is CASSARLAGLNEQFF. The CDR3 DNA follows: TGTGCCAGCAGCGCCAGACTAGCGGGGTTAAATGAGCAGTTCTTC. The chain combines TRBV7-2 with TRBJ2-1; 11 bases are shared with TRBD2. Germline lookup yields CDR1 SGHTA and CDR2 FQGNSA. Unmatched junction bases numbered 7, after V lost 5 bases and J lost 7 bases. This CDR3 is built from 15 residues.

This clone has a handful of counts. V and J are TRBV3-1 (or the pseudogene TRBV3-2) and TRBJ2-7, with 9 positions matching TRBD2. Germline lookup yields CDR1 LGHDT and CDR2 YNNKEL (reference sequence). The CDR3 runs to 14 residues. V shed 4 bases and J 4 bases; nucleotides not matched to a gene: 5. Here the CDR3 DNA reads TGTGCCAGCAGCCGCGGGGGGGTGCGGTACGAGCAGTACTTC. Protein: CASSRGGVRYEQYF.

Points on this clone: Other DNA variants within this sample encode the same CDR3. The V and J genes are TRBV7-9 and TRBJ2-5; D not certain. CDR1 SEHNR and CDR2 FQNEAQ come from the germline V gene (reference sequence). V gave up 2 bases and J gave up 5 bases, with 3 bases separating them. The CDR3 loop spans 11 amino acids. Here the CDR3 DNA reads TGTGCCAGCAGCTTAAGTGAGACCCAGTACTTC. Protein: CASSLSETQYF.

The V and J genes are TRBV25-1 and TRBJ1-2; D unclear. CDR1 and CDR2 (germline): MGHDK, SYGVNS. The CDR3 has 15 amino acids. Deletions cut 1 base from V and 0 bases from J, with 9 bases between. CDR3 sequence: CASSEWVQANYGYTF. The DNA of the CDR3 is TGTGCCAGCAGTGAATGGGTGCAGGCTAACTATGGCTACACCTTC.

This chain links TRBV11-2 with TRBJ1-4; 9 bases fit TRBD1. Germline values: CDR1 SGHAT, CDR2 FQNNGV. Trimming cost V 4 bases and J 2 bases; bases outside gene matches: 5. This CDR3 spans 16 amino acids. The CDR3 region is CASSSRDRDTNEKLFF. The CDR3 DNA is TGTGCCAGCAGCTCCCGGGACAGGGACACTAATGAAAAACTGTTTTTT.

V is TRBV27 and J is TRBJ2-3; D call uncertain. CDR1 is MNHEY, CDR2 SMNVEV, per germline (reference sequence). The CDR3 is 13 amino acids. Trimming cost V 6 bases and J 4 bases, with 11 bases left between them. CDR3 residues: CASSYTVADTQYF. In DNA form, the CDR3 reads TGTGCCAGCAGCTATACCGTCGCAGATACGCAGTATTTT.

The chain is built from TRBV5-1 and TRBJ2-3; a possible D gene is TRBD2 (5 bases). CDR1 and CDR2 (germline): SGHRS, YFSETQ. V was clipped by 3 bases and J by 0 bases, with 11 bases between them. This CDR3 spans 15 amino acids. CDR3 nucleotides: TGCGCCAGCAGCTCCGGGCCGGGGAGCACAGATACGCAGTATTTT. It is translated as CASSSGPGSTDTQYF. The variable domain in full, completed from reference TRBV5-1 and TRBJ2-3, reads KAGVTQTPRYLIKTRGQQVTLSCSPISGHRSVSWYQQTPGQGLQFLFEYFSETQRNKGNFPGRFSGRQFSNSRSEMNVSTLELGDSALYLCASSSGPGSTDTQYFGPGTRLTVL.